These 19 T cell receptor beta chains were sequenced from one sample in a study of shared T cell receptors in the human thymus. Sequencing was performed with immunoSEQ multiplex PCR; in TCRdb, only in-frame clones are kept and a portion is missing. Of hundreds of thousands of clones in the sample, about 87% were seen once. The same data also contributed to another study, on human thymus T cells.

Sequencing input: thymocytes. Receptor source: a boy under two years old with a congenital heart defect.

This clone was observed a few times. The chain couples TRBV5-4 to TRBJ1-1; D gene ambiguous. Per germline, CDR1 SGHNT and CDR2 YYREEE (reference sequence). Trimming shortened V by 1 base and J by 7 bases, and 14 bases separated the two germline ends. The length of the CDR3 is 14 residues. The CDR3 nucleotides are TGTGCCAGCAGCTTGCCCGGGGTCAGCGGTGAAGCTTTCTTT. Translating it yields CASSLPGVSGEAFF.

The chain is built from TRBV6-1 and TRBJ2-7; D is perhaps TRBD2 (7 bases). CDR1 is MNHNS, CDR2 SASEGT, per germline. The CDR3 spans 13 residues. The CDR3 DNA reads as TGTGCGGAGGGAGGGGGGCGACTCTACGAGCAGTACTTC. Protein product: CAEGGGRLYEQYF.

As to this clone: This same CDR3 is encoded by further DNA sequences in the sample. The rearrangement uses TRBV5-1 and TRBJ2-1; tentative D call: TRBD2 (5 bases). CDR1 is SGHRS and CDR2 is YFSETQ in the germline V gene. The V end was cut by 0 bases, the J end by 4 bases, with 8 bases between. The CDR3 is 14 amino acids. The CDR3 nucleotides read TGCGCCAGCAGCTTGGCCGGGGAGTACAATGAGCAGTTCTTC. Its protein product is CASSLAGEYNEQFF.

CDR3 nucleotide sequence: TGTGCCAGCAGTGAGGGAGGTGTCAGAGCCCGAAGCTCCTACGAGCAGTACTTC. It is translated as CASSEGGVRARSSYEQYF. This rearrangement joins TRBV25-1 to TRBJ2-7, with D tentatively TRBD2 (6 bases). CDR3 size: 18 residues. The V end was cut by 3 bases, the J end by 0 bases, with 21 bases between. In germline, CDR1 is MGHDK, CDR2 SYGVNS.

V is TRBV15 and J is TRBJ1-2, with 7 positions matching TRBD1. The CDR3 has 14 amino acids. CDR1 is LNHNV and CDR2 is YYDKDF in the germline V gene (reference sequence). The V gene end was trimmed by 4 bases and the J gene end by 6 bases; junction bases not matched to a gene: 8. The CDR3 DNA is TGTGCCACCAGCAAAGACAGGGAGGGAAATGGCTACACCTTC. Encoded protein: CATSKDREGNGYTF.

The chain uses TRBV11-2 and TRBJ1-5; 7 positions agree with TRBD1. This CDR3 contains 15 residues. V lost 2 bases to trimming and J lost 6 bases; unmatched junction nucleotides: 7. Germline lookup yields CDR1 SGHAT and CDR2 FQNNGV. CDR3 protein: CASSLHDREGQPQHF. The CDR3 DNA reads TGTGCCAGCAGCTTACATGACAGGGAAGGTCAGCCCCAGCATTTT.

The gene calls are TRBV7-8 and TRBJ2-5; D is undetermined. The CDR3 contains 14 residues. Trimming shortened V by 1 base and J by 2 bases, and 8 bases separated the two germline ends. Germline assignment: CDR1 SGHVS and CDR2 FQNEAQ. In DNA form, the CDR3 reads TGTGCCAGCAGCTTAGACAGTATGCAAGAGACCCAGTACTTC. This translates into CASSLDSMQETQYF.

This clone came up once. J is TRBJ2-1 and V is TRBV10-3, with 13 bases matching TRBD2. The CDR3 length is 15 residues. Germline loops: CDR1 ENHRY, CDR2 SYGVKD. V shed 10 bases and J 7 bases; nucleotides not matched to a gene: 10. Written as DNA, the CDR3 is TGTGCCACCCTAGGACTAGCGGGAGAAGGTAATGAGCAGTTCTTC. The encoded protein is CATLGLAGEGNEQFF.

This clone came up a few times. The chain is built from TRBV11-2 and TRBJ2-5, with TRBD2 identical over 9 bases. The CDR3 contains 18 residues. Germline lookup yields CDR1 SGHAT and CDR2 FQNNGV. Trimming removed 6 bases from V and 5 bases from J; junction bases left unmatched: 19. The CDR3: CASRTHPKAGGPDETQYF. The CDR3 DNA reads as TGTGCCAGCAGGACACATCCTAAGGCGGGGGGGCCTGATGAGACCCAGTACTTC. Drawing the rest from reference TRBV11-2 and TRBJ2-5, the complete variable domain is EAGVAQSPRYKIIEKRQSVAFWCNPISGHATLYWYQQILGQGPKLLIQFQNNGVVDDSQLPKDRFSAERLKGVDSTLKIQPAKLEDSAVYLCASRTHPKAGGPDETQYFGPGTRLLVL.

J is TRBJ2-5 and V is TRBV4-3, with 10 bases lining up with TRBD2. V shed 4 bases, J shed 5 bases, and the junction held 7 bases outside the gene matches. Germline V gene sequence: CDR1 LGHNA, CDR2 YSLEER. CDR3 size: 15 residues. CDR3 DNA: TGCGCCAGCAGCCGCCTAGCGGGGGACCGCGAGACCCAGTACTTC. Translation: CASSRLAGDRETQYF.

CDR3 DNA sequence: TGTGCCAGCAGCGTCGCCGGACTAGCGAGTTTGGGGGAGACCCAGTACTTC. Its translation: CASSVAGLASLGETQYF. The gene calls are TRBV5-5 and TRBJ2-5; 9 nucleotides agree with TRBD2. J lost 5 bases, V lost 4 bases, and 15 bases had no gene match. The CDR3 has 17 residues. CDR1 and CDR2 from the germline V gene are SGHKS and YYEKEE (reference sequence). The entire variable domain, with the rest obtained from reference TRBV5-5 and TRBJ2-5, is as follows: DAGVTQSPTHLIKTRGQQVTLRCSPISGHKSVSWYQQVLGQGPQFIFQYYEKEERGRGNFPDRFSARQFPNYSSELNVNALLLGDSALYLCASSVAGLASLGETQYFGPGTRLLVL.

This clone was detected a few times. The genes are TRBV28 and TRBJ2-1; 8 bases are shared with TRBD2. The CDR3 length is 14 residues. Losses at the gene ends were 3 bases for V and 8 bases for J; bases not matched to a gene: 6. Germline V gene data show CDR1 as MDHEN and CDR2 as SYDVKM. The CDR3: CASSFRGRSDEQFF. The CDR3 DNA follows: TGTGCCAGCAGTTTCCGCGGGAGGAGCGATGAGCAGTTCTTC.

This clone was counted only a few times. The V and J genes are TRBV5-6 and TRBJ1-4; D is undetermined. Germline V gene sequence: CDR1 SGHDT, CDR2 YYEEEE. V lost 7 bases to trimming and J lost 0 bases, with 7 bases between them. The CDR3 loop spans 13 amino acids. CDR3 sequence: CASGSATNEKLFF. CDR3 coding DNA: TGTGCCAGCGGCAGTGCAACTAATGAAAAACTGTTTTTT.

This chain links TRBV5-1 with TRBJ2-1; perhaps TRBD1 as D (6 bases). The CDR3 sequence is 16 residues long. The V end was cut by 0 bases, the J end by 7 bases, with 17 bases between. Germline loops: CDR1 SGHRS, CDR2 YFSETQ. The CDR3 DNA reads TGCGCCAGCAGCTTGGACCCAGGGGTGAATTGGAATGAGCAGTTCTTC. This translates into CASSLDPGVNWNEQFF.

The chain combines TRBV28 with TRBJ1-5; D unresolved. The CDR3 loop spans 15 amino acids. Per the germline V gene, CDR1 is MDHEN and CDR2 is SYDVKM. Between the trimmed V and J ends, which lost 6 bases and 0 bases, there was a span of 12 bases. CDR3 DNA: TGTGCCAGCAGAACCAGGATTTTTAGCAATCAGCCCCAGCATTTT. It translates to CASRTRIFSNQPQHF. Together with reference TRBV28 and TRBJ1-5, the CDR3 gives the full variable domain: DVKVTQSSRYLVKRTGEKVFLECVQDMDHENMFWYRQDPGLGLRLIYFSYDVKMKEKGDIPEGYSVSREKKERFSLILESASTNQTSMYLCASRTRIFSNQPQHFGDGTRLSIL.

This chain connects TRBV27 to TRBJ1-6; D gene uncertain. Germline lookup yields CDR1 MNHEY and CDR2 SMNVEV (reference sequence). V was pared by 6 bases and J by 7 bases, with 22 bases between. CDR3 length: 17 amino acids. CDR3 protein: CASSPDRHNRKNSPLHF. The CDR3 DNA reads as TGTGCCAGCAGCCCCGATAGACACAATAGGAAGAATTCACCCCTCCACTTT.

The J gene is TRBJ1-1, the V gene TRBV5-1, with 9 bases matching TRBD1. Trimming removed 0 bases from V and 7 bases from J; junction bases left unmatched: 7. Germline CDR1 reads SGHRS; CDR2 reads YFSETQ. The CDR3 is 15 residues long. The CDR3 is CASSLAGDRGVEAFF. CDR3 coding DNA: TGCGCCAGCAGCTTGGCGGGTGACAGGGGGGTTGAAGCTTTCTTT.

The V call is TRBV6-4, the J call TRBJ2-1; TRBD2 aligns across 11 bases. Per the germline V gene, CDR1 is MRHNA and CDR2 is SNTAGT. This CDR3 contains 17 residues. The J segment lost 7 bases and the V segment lost 9 bases, leaving 17 bases of the junction unmatched. In DNA form, the CDR3 reads TGTGCCAGGGAGAATCGAACGCTAGCGGGAGGTCGGAATGAGCAGTTCTTC. Translated: CARENRTLAGGRNEQFF.

The genes are TRBV19 and TRBJ1-1, with D possibly being TRBD1 (5 bases). The V gene's germline CDR1 is LNHDA and CDR2 SQIVND (reference sequence). V gave up 5 bases and J gave up 2 bases, with 9 bases separating them. The CDR3 loop spans 13 amino acids. For the CDR3, the DNA is TGTGCCAGTAGTGGAAGGGGTAACACTGAAGCTTTCTTT. It translates to CASSGRGNTEAFF.